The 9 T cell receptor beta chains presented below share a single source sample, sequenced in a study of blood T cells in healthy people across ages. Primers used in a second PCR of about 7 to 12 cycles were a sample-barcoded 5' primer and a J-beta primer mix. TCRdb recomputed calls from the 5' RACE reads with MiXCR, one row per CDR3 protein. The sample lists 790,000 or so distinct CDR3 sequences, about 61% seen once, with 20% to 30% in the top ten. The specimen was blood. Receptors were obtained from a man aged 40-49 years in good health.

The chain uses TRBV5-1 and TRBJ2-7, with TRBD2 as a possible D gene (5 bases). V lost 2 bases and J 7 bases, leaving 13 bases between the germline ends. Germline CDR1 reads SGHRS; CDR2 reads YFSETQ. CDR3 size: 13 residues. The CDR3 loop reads CASSFERATEQYF. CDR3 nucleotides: TGCGCCAGCAGCTTCGAGAGGGCTACAGAGCAGTACTTC.

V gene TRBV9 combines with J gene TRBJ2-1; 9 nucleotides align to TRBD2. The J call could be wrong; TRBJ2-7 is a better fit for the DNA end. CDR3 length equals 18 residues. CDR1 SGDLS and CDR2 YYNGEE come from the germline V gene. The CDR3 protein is CASSVTTGPGLAYNEQYF. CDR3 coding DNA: TGTGCCAGCAGCGTGACAACCGGGCCGGGACTAGCCTACAATGAGCAGTACTTC.

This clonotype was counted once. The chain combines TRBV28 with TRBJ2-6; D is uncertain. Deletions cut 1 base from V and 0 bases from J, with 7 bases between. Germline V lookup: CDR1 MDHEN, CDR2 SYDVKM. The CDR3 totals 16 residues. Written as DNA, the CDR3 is TGTGCCAGCAGTTTATTCGTGACCTCTGGGGCCAACGTCCTGACTTTC. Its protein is CASSLFVTSGANVLTF.

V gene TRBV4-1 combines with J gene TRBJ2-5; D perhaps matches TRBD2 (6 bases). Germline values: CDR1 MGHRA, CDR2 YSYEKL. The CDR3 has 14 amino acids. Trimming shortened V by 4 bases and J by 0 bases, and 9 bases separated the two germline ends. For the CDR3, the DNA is TGCGCCAGCAGCCGGAGGGAGTACCAAGAGACCCAGTACTTC. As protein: CASSRREYQETQYF.

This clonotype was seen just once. CDR3 DNA sequence: TGCGCCAGCAGCCCATGGGGTAGCAGTCAAGAGACCCAGTACTTC. Translated: CASSPWGSSQETQYF. The rearrangement uses TRBV5-1 and TRBJ2-5; the D is unclear. The CDR3 is 15 amino acids. V was shortened by 4 bases and J by 2 bases, with 15 bases between the two germline ends. Germline V gene lookup returns CDR1 SGHRS and CDR2 YFSETQ. The full variable domain, completed using reference TRBV5-1 and TRBJ2-5, is KAGVTQTPRYLIKTRGQQVTLSCSPISGHRSVSWYQQTPGQGLQFLFEYFSETQRNKGNFPGRFSGRQFSNSRSEMNVSTLELGDSALYLCASSPWGSSQETQYFGPGTRLLVL.

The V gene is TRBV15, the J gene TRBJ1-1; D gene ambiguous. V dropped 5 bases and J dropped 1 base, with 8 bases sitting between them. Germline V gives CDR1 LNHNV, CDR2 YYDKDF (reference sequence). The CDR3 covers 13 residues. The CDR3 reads CATSPRGNTEAFF. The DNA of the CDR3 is TGTGCCACCAGCCCTCGAGGGAACACTGAAGCTTTCTTT.

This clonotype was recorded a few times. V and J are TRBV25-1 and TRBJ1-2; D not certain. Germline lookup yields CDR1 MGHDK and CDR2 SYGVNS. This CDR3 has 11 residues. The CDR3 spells CAVSWGYGYTF. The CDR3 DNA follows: TGTGCTGTCTCGTGGGGCTATGGCTACACCTTC.

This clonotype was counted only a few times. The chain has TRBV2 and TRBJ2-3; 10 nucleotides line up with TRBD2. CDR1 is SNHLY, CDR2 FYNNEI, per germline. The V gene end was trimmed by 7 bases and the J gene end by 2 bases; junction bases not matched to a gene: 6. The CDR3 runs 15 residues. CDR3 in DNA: TGTGCCAGCAAAAGACTAGCGGGCTCCACAGATACGCAGTATTTT. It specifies CASKRLAGSTDTQYF.

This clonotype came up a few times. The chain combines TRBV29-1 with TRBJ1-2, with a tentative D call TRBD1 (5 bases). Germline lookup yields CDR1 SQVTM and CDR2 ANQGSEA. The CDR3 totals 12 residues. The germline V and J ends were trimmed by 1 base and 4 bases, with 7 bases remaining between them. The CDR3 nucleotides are TGCAGCGTTGAAGGGGGGGTCTATGGCTACACCTTC. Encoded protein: CSVEGGVYGYTF. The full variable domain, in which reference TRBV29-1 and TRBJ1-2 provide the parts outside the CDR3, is SAVISQKPSRDICQRGTSLTIQCQVDSQVTMMFWYRQQPGQSLTLIATANQGSEATYESGFVIDKFPISRPNLTFSTLTVSNMSPEDSSIYLCSVEGGVYGYTFGSGTRLTVV.